This section outlines one T cell receptor (beta chain) sequence together with its context. This sample is part of a study of blood T cell repertoires in COVID-19. About the research overall: Sources were T cells, B-cell-depleted T cells, or PBMCs; the material itself was cDNA or gDNA.

Authors' methods: Reference gene primer amplification in the assay estimated nucleated cell counts. The method was immunoSEQ multiplex PCR; TCRdb's version includes in-frame clones alone and lacks a portion of them. That table is the source of V, J and clone size, and D and trimming were worked out from the DNA. The sample has around 110,000 clones, around nine tenths seen once. Trimming left V 3 bases short and J 14 bases short, with 19 bases between. There are 13 residues in the CDR3. The germline V gene has CDR1 SEHNR and CDR2 FQNEAQ (reference sequence). This receptor was taken from a man aged 35-49 years with acute or convalescent COVID-19. The rearrangement links TRBV7-9 to TRBJ1-2, with a weak D call TRBD1 (5 bases). Sample: peripheral blood. CDR3 DNA: TGTGCCAGCAGCTTCAGTCTGACCGATGGGGGGACCTTC. Translated, it gives CASSFSLTDGGTF.